The T cell receptor beta chain under discussion was sequenced for a study of shared clonotypes between healthy human individuals. Study overall: Per donor, CD8 memory used one plate, CD8 naive used two, CD4 memory used three and CD4 naive used three. Study-wide findings and caveats: Collection of samples was limited to blood; tissue repertoires likely differ. Sharing of clonotypes among donors was expected to vary with sequencing depth.

Worth noting for this clone: The antigen is undetermined.

As defined, naive CD8 cells were CD45RO-negative and positively selected for CCR7, with terminally differentiated effector memory CD45RA+ cells excluded. V was trimmed by 4 bases and J by 0 bases, leaving 15 bases between them. Germline V gives CDR1 SEHNR, CDR2 FQNEAQ (reference sequence). The length of the CDR3 is 17 residues. How the authors handled the data: Filtering differed for immunoSEQ, which gave only junction sequences without quality scores. Data came from immunoSEQ multiplex PCR; TCRdb stores just in-frame clones and leaves some out. V, J and clone size reflect that table, while D and trimming were determined from the DNA. The sample holds roughly 2 million clones, roughly 94% seen once.

This TCR derives from a man aged 18 to 30 in good health. Material for sequencing was naive CD8+ T cells sorted from blood. V usage is TRBV7-9 and J usage is TRBJ1-4, with D possibly TRBD1 on 6 matching bases. CDR3 sequence reads: CASSSYRDTSTNEKLFF. The CDR3 coding sequence is TGTGCCAGCAGCTCCTACCGGGACACTTCAACTAATGAAAAACTGTTTTTT.